This T cell receptor (beta chain) stems from a study of blood T cell repertoires in COVID-19. About the study: PBMCs, B-cell-depleted T cells, or T cells provided the cDNA or gDNA that made up the material.

V lost 5 bases, J lost 2 bases, and 12 bases lay in between. CDR1 and CDR2 (germline): MNHNY, SVGAGI (reference sequence). The CDR3 contains 15 residues. Profiled with immunoSEQ multiplex PCR; TCRdb holds only in-frame clones, not every one. The sample has approximately 150,000 clones, around 85% seen once. This receptor was obtained from a human donor in a cohort sampled during active COVID-19. This chain links TRBV6-6 with TRBJ2-2; D perhaps matches TRBD2 (5 bases). Input material: peripheral blood. The DNA of the CDR3 is TGTGCCAGCAGTACATCCGGAGGCAACACCGGGGAGCTGTTTTTT. Protein: CASSTSGGNTGELFF.